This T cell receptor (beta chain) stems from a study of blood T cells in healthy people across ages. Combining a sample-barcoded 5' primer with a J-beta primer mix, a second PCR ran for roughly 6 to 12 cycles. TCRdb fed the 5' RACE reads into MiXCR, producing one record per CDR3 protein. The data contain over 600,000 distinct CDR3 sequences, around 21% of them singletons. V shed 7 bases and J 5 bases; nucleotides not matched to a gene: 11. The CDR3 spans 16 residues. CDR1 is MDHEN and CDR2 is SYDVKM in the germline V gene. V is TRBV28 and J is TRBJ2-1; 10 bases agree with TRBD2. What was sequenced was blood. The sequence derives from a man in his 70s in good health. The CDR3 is CASTQGLAGDHNEQFF. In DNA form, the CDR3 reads TGTGCCAGCACTCAGGGGCTAGCGGGAGATCACAATGAGCAGTTCTTC.